The source of this TCR beta chain is a study of shared clonotypes between healthy human individuals. Whole-study findings and limits: The study found lower generation probabilities in non-shared clonotypes than in those shared by all four donors. Sharing across four donors was highest in naive CD4 (approximately 5%) and lowest in memory CD8 (roughly 0.4%).

Germline CDR1 and CDR2: SGHNT and YYREEE (reference sequence). V was clipped by 3 bases and J by 2 bases, with 5 bases between them. The CDR3 has 12 residues. This clone came up a few times. Its antigen is still unknown. HIV-negative, healthy adults without recent acute infections or vaccinations were the donors. Several immunoSEQ plates held equal portions of the genomic DNA taken from each subset. TCRdb's copy holds only in-frame clones and misses some; the assay was immunoSEQ multiplex PCR. The repertoire holds 600,000 to 700,000 clones, with roughly 72% as singletons. The chain joins TRBV5-4 to TRBJ2-5, with D perhaps being TRBD1 or TRBD2 (5 bases each). The sequenced sample was memory CD4+ T cells sorted from blood. Described subset: CD45RA-negative fraction. This receptor was taken from a woman in her 30s in good health. CDR3 amino acids: CASSWGQETQYF. The CDR3 DNA sequence: TGTGCCAGCAGCTGGGGGCAAGAGACCCAGTACTTC.